The sample holds a few counts of the clone carrying this TCR beta chain. Amplified TCR beta CDR3 regions were obtained using RNA transcripts as template. An initial RT-PCR round employing HTBI primers preceded a second-round multiplex PCR. TCRdb recomputed calls from the multiplex PCR reads with MiXCR, one row per CDR3 protein. The table lists 300,000 to 400,000 distinct CDR3 sequences, roughly 15% of them singletons. These data are taken from a study of Graves' ophthalmopathy and Graves' hyperthyroidism. It was on clinical symptoms, serum thyroxine, TRAb, thyroid ultrasound and orbital computed tomography that diagnosis relied. This CDR3 comprises 14 residues. Trimming removed 7 bases from V and 5 bases from J, with 14 bases in between.

The chain couples TRBV12-3 or TRBV12-4 to TRBJ2-2; D might be TRBD2 (5 bases). This receptor was taken from an adult man with Graves' ophthalmopathy. The sequenced sample consisted of peripheral blood. The CDR3 loop reads CASIPGRRTGELFF. For the CDR3, the DNA is TGTGCCAGCATCCCCGGAAGGAGGACCGGGGAGCTGTTTTTT.